The source of this TCR beta chain is a study of T cell responses to AZD1222 COVID-19 vaccine. About the research overall: Second-dose recipients at about 4 or about 12 weeks were treated as one pooled group.

Comments on this clone: As yet, its antigen is unknown.

The data were produced by immunoSEQ multiplex PCR, yet TCRdb's version contains in-frame clones alone and is incomplete. The repertoire includes 140,000 to 150,000 clones, roughly 92% of them detected once, and around 1.7% sits in the top ten. General observations from the study: CD4 TCRs linked to vaccination spanned spike, dominating at 160-218 and 743-854. There were repertoire samples only from the period after the peak T cell response.

CDR1 SNHLY and CDR2 FYNNEI come from the germline V gene. The CDR3 covers 15 residues. V lost 4 bases and J lost 3, with 15 bases in between. The TCR originated in an adult in good health. The gene calls are TRBV2 and TRBJ1-2; D is unclear. Sequencing used peripheral blood, obtained on day 0 of AZD1222 vaccination. The CDR3 here is CASSGFPGMDYGYTF. The CDR3 DNA reads as TGTGCCAGCAGTGGGTTCCCGGGGATGGACTATGGCTACACCTTC.